This TCR beta chain is from a study of OX40 agonist ivuxolimab in advanced cancers. Overall study: Patients treated during dose escalation were battling hepatocellular carcinoma, melanoma, renal cell or head and neck cancer. Earlier anti-PD-1, anti-PD-L1 or anti-CTLA-4 therapy was permitted; roughly 37% had received some. Study-wide points: CD4+ and CD8+ blood T cells expanded clonally by week 6 at 0.1 to 3.0 mg/kg.

To note about this clone: Its antigen is unknown.

Profiling relied on immunoSEQ multiplex PCR, and the TCRdb table lists in-frame clones only, not all of them. The profile shows around 40,000 clones, around 85% of them singletons. The clonotype was recovered from an adult with an advanced solid tumor such as melanoma, head and neck, liver or kidney cancer. The material was CD4+ or CD8+ T cells sorted from blood, obtained in a trial of the OX40 agonist ivuxolimab.

CDR3 bases: TGTGCCAGCAGCTTGGCATTTTACGGACCCTACGAGCAGTACTTC. It encodes CASSLAFYGPYEQYF. The genes are TRBV5-4 and TRBJ2-7; D uncertain. The germline V and J ends were trimmed by 0 bases and 2 bases, with 12 bases remaining between them. The CDR3 length is 15 residues. Germline-derived CDR1 and CDR2 are SGHNT and YYREEE (reference sequence).